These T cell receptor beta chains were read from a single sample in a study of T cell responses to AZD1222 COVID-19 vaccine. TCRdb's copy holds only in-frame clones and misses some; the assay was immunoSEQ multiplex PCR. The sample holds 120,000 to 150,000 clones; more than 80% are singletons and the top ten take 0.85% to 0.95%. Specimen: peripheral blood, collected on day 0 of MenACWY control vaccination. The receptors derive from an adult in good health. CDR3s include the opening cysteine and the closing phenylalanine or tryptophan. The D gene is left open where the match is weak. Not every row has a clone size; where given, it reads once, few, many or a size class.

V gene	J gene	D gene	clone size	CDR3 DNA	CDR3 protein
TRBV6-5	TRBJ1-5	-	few	TGTGCCAGCAGTTCGTGGGGGCCCGGTCAGCCCCAGCATTTT	CASSSWGPGQPQHF
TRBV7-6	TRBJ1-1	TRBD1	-	TGTGCCAGCATCGGAGGGGGCCGCACTGAAGCTTTCTTT	CASIGGGRTEAFF
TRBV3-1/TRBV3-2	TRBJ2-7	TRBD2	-	TGTGCCAGCAGCCAAGCGGGGGGGTATGGGGTTACCGAGCAGTACTTC	CASSQAGGYGVTEQYF
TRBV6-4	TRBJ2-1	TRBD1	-	TGTGCCAGCAGTGACTCGGGACAGACCAGCCATGAGCAGTTCTTC	CASSDSGQTSHEQFF
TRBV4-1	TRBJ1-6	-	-	TGCGCCAGCAGCCCGGACAGCTCCTATAATTCACCCCTCCACTTT	CASSPDSSYNSPLHF
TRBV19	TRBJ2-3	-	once	TGTGCCAGTAGTCCCCCGGACCGCACAGATACGCAGTATTTT	CASSPPDRTDTQYF
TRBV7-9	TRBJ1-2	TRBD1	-	TGTGCCAGCAGCTTTGGACAGGCGGCTAACTATGGCTACACCTTC	CASSFGQAANYGYTF
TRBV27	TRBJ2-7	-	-	TGTGCCAGCAGTCCACAGGGTACTAAGACCTACGAGCAGTACTTC	CASSPQGTKTYEQYF
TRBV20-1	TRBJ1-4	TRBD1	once	TGCAGTGCTAGTCACCGGGGGACAGCGGAAAAACTGTTTTTT	CSASHRGTAEKLFF
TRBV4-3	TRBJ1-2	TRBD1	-	TGCGCCAGCAGCCCGGACAGGGCTGTCTATGGCTACACCTTC	CASSPDRAVYGYTF
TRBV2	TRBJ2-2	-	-	TGTGCCAGCAGTGAATGGGGCGGGCTGACCGGGGAGCTGTTTTTT	CASSEWGGLTGELFF
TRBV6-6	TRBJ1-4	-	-	TGTGCCAGCAGTTACTCCCCCCCGGGATGGGGTGAAAAACTGTTTTTT	CASSYSPPGWGEKLFF
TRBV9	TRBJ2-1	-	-	TGTGCCAGCAGCGTAGCAACAGTCCTGTTCAATGAGCAGTTCTTC	CASSVATVLFNEQFF
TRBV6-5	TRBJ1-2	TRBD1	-	TGTGCCAGCAGTTCTACAGGGGGCTCACACTATGGCTACACCTTC	CASSSTGGSHYGYTF
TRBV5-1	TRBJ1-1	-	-	TGCGCCAGCAGCCGGGGGTCGGGTACTGAAGCTTTCTTT	CASSRGSGTEAFF
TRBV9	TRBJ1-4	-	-	TGTGCCAGCAGCGTAGATCAGGGCGGGGGGGAAAAACTGTTTTTT	CASSVDQGGGEKLFF
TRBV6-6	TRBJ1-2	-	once	TGTGCCAGCAGGGATTCAGGGGAGGCCTATGGCTACACCTTC	CASRDSGEAYGYTF
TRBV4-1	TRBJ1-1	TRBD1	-	TGCGCCAGCAGCCAGATAGACAGGGGGAACACTGAAGCTTTCTTT	CASSQIDRGNTEAFF
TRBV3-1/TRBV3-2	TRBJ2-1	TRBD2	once	TGTGCCAGCAGCCCTAAAGCCTCTAGCGGAACCTACAATGAGCAGTTCTTC	CASSPKASSGTYNEQFF
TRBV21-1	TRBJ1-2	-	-	TGTGCCAGCAGCAAAAGGTGGGTGGACCGGGATCGAGGCTATGGCTACACCTTC	CASSKRWVDRDRGYGYTF
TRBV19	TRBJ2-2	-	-	TGTGCCAGTGGATCCTTGGCGACAGTGAACACCGGGGAGCTGTTTTTT	CASGSLATVNTGELFF
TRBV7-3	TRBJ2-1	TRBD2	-	TGTGCCAGCAGCAAAAAGGGGACTAGCTCCTACAATGAGCAGTTCTTC	CASSKKGTSSYNEQFF
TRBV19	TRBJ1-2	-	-	TGTGCCAGTAGTGTCGACACCGGGACACCTAACTATGGCTACACCTTC	CASSVDTGTPNYGYTF
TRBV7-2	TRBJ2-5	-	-	TGTGCCAGCAGTTCCCGGGTAAGGGAGACCCAGTACTTC	CASSSRVRETQYF
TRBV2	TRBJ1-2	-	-	TGTGCCAGCCAACTCCGATTCTATGGCTACACCTTC	CASQLRFYGYTF
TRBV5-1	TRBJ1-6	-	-	TGCGCCAGCAGGTCCCGGATTTGGGATTCACCCCTCCACTTT	CASRSRIWDSPLHF
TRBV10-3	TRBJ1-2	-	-	TGTGCCATCAGTGAGCGTGTCTCAGAAAACTATGGCTACACCTTC	CAISERVSENYGYTF
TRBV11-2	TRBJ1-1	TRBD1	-	TGTGCCAGCAGCTACGACAGGGCTCGGGAAGCTTTCTTT	CASSYDRAREAFF
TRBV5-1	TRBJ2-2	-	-	TGCGCCAGCAGCTTGGTAGGACGCAGGGAGGCGAACACCGGGGAGCTGTTTTTT	CASSLVGRREANTGELFF
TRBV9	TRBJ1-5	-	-	TGTGCCAGCAGCGTCGGTTATAGCAATCAGCCCCAGCATTTT	CASSVGYSNQPQHF
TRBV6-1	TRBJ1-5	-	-	TGTGCCAGCAGTGAAGCCCCGTATCAGCCCCAGCATTTT	CASSEAPYQPQHF
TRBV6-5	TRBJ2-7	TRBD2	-	TGTGCCAGCAGTTACAGCGGGGGATCCTACGAGCAGTACTTC	CASSYSGGSYEQYF
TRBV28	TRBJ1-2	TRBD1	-	TGTGCCAGCAGACCCCGGACAGGGAACTATGGCTACACCTTC	CASRPRTGNYGYTF
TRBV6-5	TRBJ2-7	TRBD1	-	TGTGCCAGCAGAGGGACAGGGGCTTACGGGCAGTACTTC	CASRGTGAYGQYF
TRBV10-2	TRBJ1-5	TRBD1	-	TGCGCCAGCAGAACGACAGGGGAACAGCCCCAGCATTTT	CASRTTGEQPQHF
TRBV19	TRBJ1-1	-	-	TGTGCCAGTATGGGAGACAGGTGGAACACTGAAGCTTTCTTT	CASMGDRWNTEAFF
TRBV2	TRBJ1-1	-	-	TGTGCCAGCCGATTGGCCTTTACAGACAGCGAAGCTTTCTTT	CASRLAFTDSEAFF
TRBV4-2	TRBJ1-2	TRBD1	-	TGTGCCAGCAGCCAAGTAGGGCTTCAGGGGGCGCAGGGCTACACCTTC	CASSQVGLQGAQGYTF
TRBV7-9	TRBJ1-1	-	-	TGTGCCAGCAGCTTAGTCTTGGGGAAGGGCACTGAAGCTTTCTTT	CASSLVLGKGTEAFF
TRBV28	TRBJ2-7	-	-	TGTGCCAGCAGTTTGACCGCCGCCTACGAGCAGTACTTC	CASSLTAAYEQYF
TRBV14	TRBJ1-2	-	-	TGTGCCAGCAGCCAAGTACAGGGACCATATGGCTACACCTTC	CASSQVQGPYGYTF
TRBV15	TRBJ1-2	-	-	TGTGCCACCAGCAGAGATATATCCGTTGGAGGCTACACCTTC	CATSRDISVGGYTF
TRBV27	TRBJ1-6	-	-	TGTGCCAGCAGTTTTTGGGCAGGGGAGGGGAATTCACCCCTCCACTTT	CASSFWAGEGNSPLHF
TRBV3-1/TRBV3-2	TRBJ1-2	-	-	TGTGCCAGCAGCCAAGGAGCGGTTTCAAATGGCTACACCTTC	CASSQGAVSNGYTF
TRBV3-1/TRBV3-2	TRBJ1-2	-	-	TGTGCCAGCAGCCGGGGACGGTCCTATGGCTACACCTTC	CASSRGRSYGYTF
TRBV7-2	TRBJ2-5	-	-	TGTGCCAGCAGCCGCCTCAGGGGGGGGGAGACCCAGTACTTC	CASSRLRGGETQYF
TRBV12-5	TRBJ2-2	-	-	TGTGCTAGTGCCCTCCCCCGACAGATGGGCACCGGGGAGCTGTTTTTT	CASALPRQMGTGELFF
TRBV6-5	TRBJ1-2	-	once	TGTGCCAGCATTCTCGCCGCGGATGACTATGGCTACACCTTC	CASILAADDYGYTF
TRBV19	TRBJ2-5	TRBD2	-	TGTGCCAGTACCCCGGGAGGGCTTCCAGAGACCCAGTACTTC	CASTPGGLPETQYF
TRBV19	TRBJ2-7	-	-	TGTGCCAGTAGTCGGACTCGTAACGAGCAGTACTTC	CASSRTRNEQYF
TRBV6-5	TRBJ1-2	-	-	TGTGCCAGCAGTTACTCCGGGGGTAACTATGGCTACACCTTC	CASSYSGGNYGYTF
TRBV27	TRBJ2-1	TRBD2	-	TGTGCCAGCAGTTTGGGACTAGGAAATGAGCAGTTCTTC	CASSLGLGNEQFF
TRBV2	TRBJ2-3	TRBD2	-	TGTGCCAGCATTCGACTAGCGGCCCTCGACACAGATACGCAGTATTTT	CASIRLAALDTDTQYF
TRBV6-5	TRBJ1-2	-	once	TGTGCCAGCGGCAAAGACTATGGCTACACCTTC	CASGKDYGYTF
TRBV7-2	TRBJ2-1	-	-	TGTGCCAGCAGCCATCACGAAATATACCGGGACGGACACAATGAGCAGTTCTTC	CASSHHEIYRDGHNEQFF